Detailed here is one T cell receptor (beta chain). In this sample, this clonotype turned up many times. Its antigen target is currently unknown. No base-level quality is on record; no much larger clone is a single base apart. Libraries were constructed by multiplex PCR. The run used an Illumina HiSeq 4000. iRepertoire HTBI primers and Arm-PCR amplification of CDR3 regions were used to construct TCR beta libraries. Before sequencing, the PCR products underwent gel purification. Per the source publication's procedure: Gene usage analysis of CDR3 amino acid clonotypes used the 62 TRBV and 14 to 15 TRBJ segments found across samples. COPE and FqMerger were used to merge the filtered high-quality paired reads into contigs. BLAST was used to align contigs to IMGT TRBV, TRBD and TRBJ reference genes, with CDR3 defined following IMGT. Any clonotype with a frequency above 0.1% was classified as a highly expanded clone. Repertoire diversity was measured by Shannon entropy, and V-J evenness by the Gini coefficient. A clonotype was considered public if more than one individual shared it. TCRdb reprocessed the public reads (quality trimming at Q25 with fastp, clone calling with MiXCR) and kept in-frame beta chains. Rows matching on CDR3 protein sequence are summarized as one entry with the most common DNA and genes. The authors' filters were not applied to this entry. Counted in this sample were about 200,000 distinct CDR3 sequences; 15% to 20% of them appeared once. The ten largest account for more than 20% of the sample.

This specimen comes from a study of regulatory T cells in long-lasting Graves disease (dated by TCRdb to about 2021). Study-level background: Patients with newly diagnosed Graves' disease had been on antithyroid drugs for under 3 months. Persistent Graves' disease patients were compared with newly diagnosed Graves' disease patients by peripheral blood TCR sequencing and RNA sequencing. The study was registered as a clinical trial and conducted in China. A total of about 35 samples underwent TCR sequencing, from about 13 patients with persistent Graves' disease and 20 or so patients with newly diagnosed Graves' disease. The paper as a whole reports these results and caveats: More public clonotypes were shared among persistent patients (roughly 2,900) than among newly diagnosed patients (just under 1,000). Only peripheral blood was studied, because thyroid tissue, the primary lesion, was inaccessible. Preferential use of TRBV28, TRBJ1-2 and TRBJ2-5 was observed in persistent disease, whereas TRBV20-1 and TRBJ2-1 were favored in newly diagnosed disease. Lower TCR Shannon entropy and fewer highly expanded clones were observed in persistent Graves' disease patients than in newly diagnosed patients, which suggested clonal expansion. Sequencing and analysis were restricted to the TCR beta chain. The authors noted that the small sample size was a limitation that may lower accuracy.

V is shortened by 0 bases, J by 3 bases, and the region joining them spans 11 bases. Sequences DFQATT (CDR1) and SNEGSKA (CDR2) are obtained from the germline V gene (reference sequence). The CDR3 measures 14 amino acids from cysteine to phenylalanine. Kept here is only the CDR3 DNA, which spans 42 bases and is read in frame from base 1. According to the study, the label for this sample's time point signals: newly diagnosed GD, antithyroid drugs for less than 3 months. For both TCR sequencing and RNA sequencing, RNA was extracted from PBMCs using TRIzol. Graves' disease was diagnosed according to American Thyroid Association guidelines. Patients were recruited from an endocrinology department in Xi'an, China. Each patient gave about 10 milliliters of peripheral blood, collected in an EDTA anticoagulant tube. Ficoll Paque Plus density gradient separation was used to isolate PBMCs, and no further T cell sorting was performed. An Agilent 2100 Bioanalyzer and agarose gel were used to check RNA quality, while a NanoDrop 2000 measured RNA concentration.

The chain joins TRBV20-1 to TRBJ1-1; the D gene is unclear. This clonotype was obtained from a female donor with Graves disease. The starting material was peripheral blood mononuclear cells (PBMCs), obtained at new diagnosis, from a patient treated with antithyroid drugs. CDR3 sequence: CSARESRADTEAFF. In nucleotides, the sequence is TGCAGTGCTAGAGAAAGCAGAGCGGACACTGAAGCTTTCTTT.